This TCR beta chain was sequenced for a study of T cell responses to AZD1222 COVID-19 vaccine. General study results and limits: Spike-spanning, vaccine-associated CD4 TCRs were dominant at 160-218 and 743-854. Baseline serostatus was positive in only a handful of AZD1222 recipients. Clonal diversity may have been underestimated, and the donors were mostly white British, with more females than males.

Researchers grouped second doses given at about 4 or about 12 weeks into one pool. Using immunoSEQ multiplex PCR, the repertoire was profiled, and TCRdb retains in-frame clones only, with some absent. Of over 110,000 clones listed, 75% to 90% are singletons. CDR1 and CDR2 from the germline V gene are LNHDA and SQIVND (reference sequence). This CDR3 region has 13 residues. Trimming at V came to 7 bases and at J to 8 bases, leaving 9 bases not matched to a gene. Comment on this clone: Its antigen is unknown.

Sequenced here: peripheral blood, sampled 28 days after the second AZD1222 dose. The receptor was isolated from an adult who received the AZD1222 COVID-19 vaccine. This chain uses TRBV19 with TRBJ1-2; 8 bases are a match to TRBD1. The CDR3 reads CASTRTGRYGYTF. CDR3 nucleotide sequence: TGTGCCAGTACCAGGACAGGGAGATACGGCTACACCTTC.